This section outlines one T cell receptor (beta chain) sequence together with its context. Original data processing: For nucleated cells, counts were estimated from reference gene primer amplification. TCRdb's table, derived via immunoSEQ multiplex PCR, lists solely in-frame clones and lacks some. V and J calls and clone size are given by that table; D and trimming were obtained from the DNA. The sample has around 120,000 clones; about three quarters are singletons. The V end lost 7 bases, the J end lost 5 bases, and 15 bases lay between the germline ends. The CDR3 extends over 14 amino acids. Per the germline V gene, CDR1 is MDHEN and CDR2 is SYDVKM. This specimen comes from a study of blood T cell repertoires in COVID-19.

The sequenced sample consisted of peripheral blood. The rearrangement joins TRBV28 to TRBJ1-5, with D possibly TRBD1 on 5 matching bases. The receptor's source is an older man with acute or convalescent COVID-19. CDR3 residues: CASTVRTPYQPQHF. CDR3 in DNA: TGTGCCAGCACGGTGAGGACACCGTATCAGCCCCAGCATTTT.